The next 27 T cell receptor beta chains were all read from a single sample in a study of CD8+ T cells in alopecia areata. In each case, RNA was isolated and then reverse transcribed into cDNA as the sequencing template. TCRdb keeps only in-frame clones here, not all; method: immunoSEQ multiplex PCR. The profile covers about 130,000 clones, with 58% appearing a single time and 4.5% taken by the ten largest. Sample: CD4+ T cells sorted from blood, taken at week 0. These receptors all come from a human donor with alopecia areata.

The J gene is TRBJ2-5, the V gene TRBV2, with 7 bases that match TRBD1. With 6 bases clipped from V and 5 bases from J, the junction kept 9 bases outside the gene matches. Per germline, CDR1 SNHLY and CDR2 FYNNEI. The CDR3 runs 14 residues. CDR3 coding DNA: TGTGCCAGCAGGGGGGAAAGGGGGCTCGAGACCCAGTACTTC. It encodes CASRGERGLETQYF.

The chain employs TRBV10-3 and TRBJ2-5; D gene ambiguous. The germline gives CDR1 ENHRY, CDR2 SYGVKD. The CDR3 runs to 14 residues. Trimming removed 4 bases from V and 0 bases from J, with 9 bases in between. The CDR3 DNA is TGTGCCATCAGTGCAAGGACGGACCAAGAGACCCAGTACTTC. It translates to CAISARTDQETQYF.

The chain recombines TRBV7-3 with TRBJ2-2; 7 bases map to TRBD2. The CDR3 runs 15 residues. Germline CDR1 reads SGHTA; CDR2 reads FQGTGA. Unmatched junction bases numbered 10, after V lost 5 bases and J lost 7 bases. The CDR3: CASSPPGGGNGELFF. CDR3 coding DNA: TGTGCCAGCAGCCCTCCGGGCGGGGGAAACGGGGAGCTGTTTTTT.

This chain joins TRBV4-1 and TRBJ1-3; no clear D. V lost 0 bases, J lost 4 bases, and 13 bases lay in between. This CDR3 region has 16 residues. The germline V gene encodes CDR1 MGHRA and CDR2 YSYEKL. This CDR3 reads CASSQDGSGRGNTIYF. CDR3 bases: TGCGCCAGCAGCCAAGATGGGTCCGGAAGGGGAAACACCATATATTTT.

The chain employs TRBV2 and TRBJ2-7; D may be TRBD1 (5 bases). The CDR3 has 11 amino acids. Trimming left V 8 bases short and J 3 bases short, with 8 bases between. The germline CDR1 and CDR2 sequences are SNHLY and FYNNEI. The CDR3 spells CASGQGYEQYF. The CDR3 bases are TGTGCCAGCGGGCAGGGCTACGAGCAGTACTTC.

V gene TRBV29-1 combines with J gene TRBJ1-2; the match to TRBD1 covers 9 bases. V dropped 5 bases and J dropped 0; count of bases not matched to a gene: 4. The CDR3 has 14 residues. CDR1 SQVTM and CDR2 ANQGSEA come from the germline V gene. The chain's CDR3 is CSVTGTGSNYGYTF. The CDR3 DNA reads TGCAGCGTTACCGGGACAGGGTCTAACTATGGCTACACCTTC.

This chain joins TRBV5-6 and TRBJ2-5, with 8 bases identical to TRBD2. Trimming took 1 base from V and 5 from J; bases not matched to a gene: 10. The germline V gene encodes CDR1 SGHDT and CDR2 YYEEEE. The CDR3 extends over 16 amino acids. Written as DNA, the CDR3 is TGTGCCAGCAGCTTGATATCCGGGGGGGCAATCGAGACCCAGTACTTC. It specifies CASSLISGGAIETQYF. The full variable domain, its missing parts supplied by reference TRBV5-6 and TRBJ2-5, is DAGVTQSPTHLIKTRGQQVTLRCSPKSGHDTVSWYQQALGQGPQFIFQYYEEEERQRGNFPDRFSGHQFPNYSSELNVNALLLGDSALYLCASSLISGGAIETQYFGPGTRLLVL.

A few counts support this clone. The chain has TRBV14 and TRBJ1-3; D not certain. CDR3 length: 16 residues. Per germline, CDR1 SGHDN and CDR2 FVKESK. V lost 1 base to trimming and J lost 4 bases, with 14 bases between them. CDR3 sequence: CASSQVKPGGGNTIYF. CDR3 sequence (DNA): TGTGCCAGCAGCCAAGTAAAGCCGGGAGGAGGAAACACCATATATTTT.

The chain recombines TRBV23-1 with TRBJ2-3, with D unclear. TRBV23-1 is annotated as an ORF whose role is uncertain. V was pared by 0 bases and J by 0 bases, with 19 bases between. This CDR3 is built from 19 residues. CDR3 loop: CASSQSSLLNRYSTDTQYF. The CDR3 nucleotides are TGCGCCAGCAGTCAATCGTCGTTACTCAACAGATATAGCACAGATACGCAGTATTTT.

CDR3: CASSPAGGPYQPQHF. The CDR3 bases are TGCGCCAGCAGCCCAGCCGGGGGGCCATATCAGCCCCAGCATTTT. This chain links TRBV5-1 with TRBJ1-5; maybe TRBD1 (6 bases). V was cut by 4 bases and J by 5 bases, with 16 bases left in between. The CDR3 runs 15 residues. Germline assignment: CDR1 SGHRS and CDR2 YFSETQ.

CDR3 bases: TGTGCCAGTAGTATCCGATACGGCTACACCTTC. It specifies CASSIRYGYTF. This rearrangement joins TRBV19 to TRBJ1-2; D is undetermined. The CDR3 loop spans 11 amino acids. V was shortened by 3 bases and J by 8 bases, with 7 bases between the two germline ends. Germline V gives CDR1 LNHDA, CDR2 SQIVND (reference sequence).

This clone was seen just once. The chain couples TRBV7-2 to TRBJ2-1; D is unresolved. Germline CDR1 is SGHTA and CDR2 is FQGNSA. The CDR3 sequence is 12 residues long. V was shortened by 0 bases and J by 9 bases, with 6 bases between the two germline ends. The CDR3 reads CASSLAQFEQFF. The CDR3 region has the DNA TGTGCCAGCAGCTTAGCACAGTTTGAGCAGTTCTTC.

V gene TRBV19 combines with J gene TRBJ2-1; the D gene is possibly TRBD2 (6 bases). Germline assignment: CDR1 LNHDA and CDR2 SQIVND (reference sequence). This CDR3 contains 14 residues. Trimming pared 7 bases from V and 7 bases from J, leaving 17 bases between. The CDR3 spells CASMTAGSGNEQFF. In DNA form, the CDR3 reads TGTGCCAGTATGACGGCCGGGAGTGGGAATGAGCAGTTCTTC.

The chain joins TRBV4-3 to TRBJ1-6; D perhaps matches TRBD1 (5 bases). CDR1 and CDR2 (germline): LGHNA, YSLEER. This CDR3 spans 14 amino acids. V lost 4 bases and J 9 bases, leaving 13 bases between the germline ends. The CDR3 DNA reads as TGCGCCAGCAGCCCCCGACAGACTAGTTCACCCCTCCACTTT. Protein sequence: CASSPRQTSSPLHF.

This rearrangement joins TRBV7-3 to TRBJ2-5; tentative D call: TRBD2 (5 bases). Germline V gene data show CDR1 as SGHTA and CDR2 as FQGTGA. Trimming cost V 2 bases and J 2 bases, with 15 bases left between them. The CDR3 totals 16 residues. CDR3 amino acids: CASSLGRAGPQETQYF. Written as DNA, the CDR3 is TGTGCCAGCAGCTTAGGGCGGGCAGGTCCGCAAGAGACCCAGTACTTC.

This clone appeared a single time. Here the CDR3 reads CASSSPLAGSSYNEQFF. In DNA form, the CDR3 reads TGTGCCAGCAGCTCTCCACTAGCGGGTAGCTCCTACAATGAGCAGTTCTTC. The chain links TRBV11-2 to TRBJ2-1; TRBD2 matches at 9 bases. V shed 4 bases, J shed 0 bases, and the junction held 7 bases outside the gene matches. This CDR3 is 17 amino acids long. Per the germline V gene, CDR1 is SGHAT and CDR2 is FQNNGV.

This clone has a handful of counts. This sequence joins TRBV9 and TRBJ1-5; unclear D gene. Trimming cost V 2 bases and J 6 bases, with 12 bases left between them. The CDR3 sequence is 14 residues long. Germline CDR1 and CDR2: SGDLS and YYNGEE. The CDR3 DNA reads as TGTGCCAGCAGCGTCCAACCCTCGGCTCAGCCCCAGCATTTT. Residues: CASSVQPSAQPQHF. The variable domain in full, completed from reference TRBV9 and TRBJ1-5, reads DSGVTQTPKHLITATGQRVTLRCSPRSGDLSVYWYQQSLDQGLQFLIQYYNGEERAKGNILERFSAQQFPDLHSELNLSSLELGDSALYFCASSVQPSAQPQHFGDGTRLSIL.

This sequence joins TRBV7-2 and TRBJ2-1, with 7 bases fitting TRBD2. The CDR3 length is 17 residues. Germline V CDR1 and CDR2: SGHTA, FQGNSA. Trimming removed 1 base from V and 6 bases from J; junction bases left unmatched: 12. The CDR3 protein is CASSLGSGGRTANEQFF. CDR3 bases: TGTGCCAGCAGCTTAGGCTCCGGCGGGAGAACAGCCAATGAGCAGTTCTTC.

V usage is TRBV5-1 and J usage is TRBJ2-2, with D possibly matching TRBD2 (5 bases). Germline V gives CDR1 SGHRS, CDR2 YFSETQ. V lost 4 bases and J 0 bases, leaving 7 bases between the germline ends. The length of the CDR3 is 14 residues. CDR3 in DNA: TGCGCCAGCAGCGTGGGAGCGAACACCGGGGAGCTGTTTTTT. It codes for CASSVGANTGELFF. The variable domain in full, with the rest retrieved from reference TRBV5-1 and TRBJ2-2, is KAGVTQTPRYLIKTRGQQVTLSCSPISGHRSVSWYQQTPGQGLQFLFEYFSETQRNKGNFPGRFSGRQFSNSRSEMNVSTLELGDSALYLCASSVGANTGELFFGEGSRLTVL.

The chain is built from TRBV18 and TRBJ1-1, with TRBD1 matching over 10 bases. Germline values: CDR1 KGHSH, CDR2 LQKENI. With 3 bases clipped from V and 4 bases from J, the junction kept 8 bases outside the gene matches. This CDR3 comprises 16 residues. The DNA of the CDR3 is TGTGCCAGCTCACCCATGACAGGGGGCTCGGGCACTGAAGCTTTCTTT. Its protein is CASSPMTGGSGTEAFF.

The genes are TRBV7-9 and TRBJ1-1; 7 nucleotides match TRBD1. Germline V lookup: CDR1 SEHNR, CDR2 FQNEAQ (reference sequence). V was clipped by 4 bases and J by 5 bases; unmatched bases: 13. The CDR3 is 16 residues long. CDR3 coding DNA: TGTGCCAGCAGCTCTCAACTCCAGGGGGTTCGGACTGAAGCTTTCTTT. Its translation: CASSSQLQGVRTEAFF.

The gene calls are TRBV5-4 and TRBJ2-3; TRBD1 aligns across 8 bases. Germline loops: CDR1 SGHNT, CDR2 YYREEE (reference sequence). The CDR3 length is 15 residues. Trimming at V came to 3 bases and at J to 1 base, leaving 4 bases not matched to a gene. CDR3 sequence: CASSYGQGGTDTQYF. The CDR3 nucleotides are TGTGCCAGCAGCTATGGACAGGGTGGCACAGATACGCAGTATTTT.

This clone showed up just a few times. DNA of the CDR3: TGCGCCAGCAGCTTGGAGTTTACAGGCTCCTACAATGAGCAGTTCTTC. Encoded protein: CASSLEFTGSYNEQFF. The chain combines TRBV5-1 with TRBJ2-1; D might be TRBD1 (5 bases). This CDR3 comprises 16 residues. V gave up 0 bases and J gave up 0 bases, with 10 bases separating them. CDR1 and CDR2 from the germline V gene are SGHRS and YFSETQ.

This clone occurred a few times. J is TRBJ1-1 and V is TRBV29-1; no definite D call. The CDR3 is 15 amino acids. Trimming removed 1 base from V and 3 bases from J, with 15 bases in between. Germline loops: CDR1 SQVTM, CDR2 ANQGSEA. In DNA form, the CDR3 reads TGCAGCGTTGAAGTAGTAAGGCAGCTCTACACTGAAGCTTTCTTT. Translated: CSVEVVRQLYTEAFF.

The chain employs TRBV19 and TRBJ2-1; D gene ambiguous. Trimming cost V 1 base and J 8 bases, with 6 bases left between them. Germline CDR1 LNHDA, CDR2 SQIVND (reference sequence). The CDR3 runs to 12 residues. The CDR3 DNA follows: TGTGCCAGTAGTATAGGTCGGCATGAGCAGTTCTTC. Protein sequence: CASSIGRHEQFF.

This clone was counted between two and nine times. The V call is TRBV5-6, the J call TRBJ2-5; possibly TRBD1 for D (6 bases). The V end was cut by 3 bases, the J end by 3 bases, with 12 bases between. The germline V gene has CDR1 SGHDT and CDR2 YYEEEE. CDR3 size: 14 residues. CDR3 amino acids: CASSYTGREETQYF. For the CDR3, the DNA is TGTGCCAGCAGCTACACAGGGAGAGAAGAGACCCAGTACTTC. Full variable domain (missing parts from reference TRBV5-6 and TRBJ2-5): DAGVTQSPTHLIKTRGQQVTLRCSPKSGHDTVSWYQQALGQGPQFIFQYYEEEERQRGNFPDRFSGHQFPNYSSELNVNALLLGDSALYLCASSYTGREETQYFGPGTRLLVL.

V gene TRBV5-4 combines with J gene TRBJ2-7; weak D call: TRBD2 (6 bases). This CDR3 is built from 16 residues. CDR1 is SGHNT and CDR2 is YYREEE in the germline V gene (reference sequence). V shed 0 bases and J shed 0 bases, with 13 bases lying between them. The CDR3 here is CASSLGSGFSSYEQYF. The CDR3 DNA is TGTGCCAGCAGCTTGGGAAGCGGGTTTAGCTCCTACGAGCAGTACTTC.